Listed below are T cell receptor beta chains from one sample, sequenced in a study of T cell repertoires in cytomegalovirus infection. Their specific antigens are unknown. From the reads, TCRdb called clonotypes with MiXCR, one entry per CDR3 protein. The sample consists of some 350,000 distinct CDR3 sequences, about 35% of them appearing once. The specimen was cultured PBMCs, collected from culture after CMV antigen stimulation. All receptors come from a human donor in good health (CMV status not recorded). Some clones in this sample may be carry-over from other donors' samples. CDR3s include the opening cysteine and the closing phenylalanine or tryptophan. Each record gives: J gene, D gene, V gene, clone size, CDR3 DNA, CDR3 protein. D genes are given only for firm matches. Only some rows state a clone size, as once, few, many or a class for expanded clones.

TRBJ2-5	NA	TRBV7-6	few	TGTGCCAGCAGCCTAAGGGGCAGGGGCGCCCAAGAGACCCAGTACTTC	CASSLRGRGAQETQYF
TRBJ2-5	NA	TRBV5-6	once	TGTGCCAGCAGTTCTTCTGGACTACGGCGGGAGACCCAGTACTTC	CASSSSGLRRETQYF
TRBJ2-5	NA	TRBV7-9	NA	TGTGCCAGCAGCTTAGGGACCCAGAGGCTGGGGGAGACCCAGTACTTC	CASSLGTQRLGETQYF
TRBJ2-3	NA	TRBV28	few	TGTGCCAGCAGCCCAACTAAAACAGGCACAGATACGCAGTATTTT	CASSPTKTGTDTQYF
TRBJ2-1	TRBD1	TRBV7-6	NA	TGTGCCAGCAGCTTCGGGACAGGGGAAGGGGATGAGCAGTTCTTC	CASSFGTGEGDEQFF
TRBJ2-1	NA	TRBV3-1	NA	TGTGCCAGCAGCCAAGATATAGGGGGAAGCGGGTGGTACAATGAGCAGTTCTTC	CASSQDIGGSGWYNEQFF
TRBJ2-1	NA	TRBV7-2	medium-sized	TGTGCCAGCAGCGAAGCACCCCGGGAACAGTTCTTC	CASSEAPREQFF
TRBJ2-3	TRBD1	TRBV20-1	NA	TGCAGTGCTCCAACCACAGGGGTCACAGATACGCAGTATTTT	CSAPTTGVTDTQYF
TRBJ2-1	TRBD1	TRBV24-1	few	TGTGCCACCAGTGATTGGGGGACAGGGATGAACTACAATGAGCAGTTCTTC	CATSDWGTGMNYNEQFF
TRBJ2-7	TRBD1	TRBV7-2	NA	TGTGCCAGCAGCAAGGGACAGGCAACCTACGAGCAGTACTTC	CASSKGQATYEQYF
TRBJ2-5	TRBD2	TRBV5-1	NA	TGCGCCAGCAGCTTACAGACTAGCGGAGAGCAAGAGACCCAGTACTTC	CASSLQTSGEQETQYF
TRBJ2-1	NA	TRBV7-2	NA	TGTGCCAGCAGCTCTGAAGGGAGTCCCTCCTACAATGAGCAGTTCTTC	CASSSEGSPSYNEQFF
TRBJ2-7	NA	TRBV6-1	many	TGTGCCAGCAGAGAAATTCAGGGCTCCTACGAGCAGTACTTC	CASREIQGSYEQYF
TRBJ2-1	NA	TRBV11-2	NA	TGTGCCAGCAGCTTAGACGGCGGTAACAATGAGCAGTTCTTC	CASSLDGGNNEQFF
TRBJ1-4	TRBD1	TRBV27	NA	TGTGCCAGCAGTTCCCCCGTGATGGGGGGACAGATGCCCAAAAAACTGTTTTTT	CASSSPVMGGQMPKKLFF
TRBJ2-5	NA	TRBV5-4	few	TGTGCCAGCAGCTGGGTGTCGGGGCAGAAAGAGACCCAGTACTTC	CASSWVSGQKETQYF
TRBJ1-1	NA	TRBV6-5	NA	TGTGCCAGCAGTTGGACGACAGGTCGCATGAACACTGAAGCTTTCTTT	CASSWTTGRMNTEAFF
TRBJ1-2	NA	TRBV4-1	NA	TGCGCCAGCAGCCAGTTGAGAGGGTCTGGGTGGTACACCTTC	CASSQLRGSGWYTF
TRBJ2-6	NA	TRBV7-2	NA	TGTGCCAGCTTAACAGGATCTGGGGCCAACGTCCTGACTTTC	CASLTGSGANVLTF
TRBJ2-5	NA	TRBV28	NA	TGTGCCAGCAGTTTACGGGGTATCCAAGAGACCCAGTACTTC	CASSLRGIQETQYF
TRBJ2-5	TRBD2	TRBV11-3	NA	TGTGCCAGCAGCTCAATAGCGGGAGATGAGACCCAGTACTTC	CASSSIAGDETQYF
TRBJ2-4	NA	TRBV7-9	NA	TGTGCCAGCAGCTTTTGGTTCGGAGCCAAAAACATTCAGTACTTC	CASSFWFGAKNIQYF
TRBJ1-3	TRBD1	TRBV9	many	TGTGCCAGCAGCGTGGATCCCGACAGGGCTCTAGGAAACACCATATATTTT	CASSVDPDRALGNTIYF
TRBJ1-2	TRBD1	TRBV25-1	NA	TGTGCCAACCCCGACGGGACAGGGGACTATGGCTACACCTTC	CANPDGTGDYGYTF
TRBJ1-1	NA	TRBV7-2	many	TGTGCCAGCAGTTCCGTCTCTTGGGGGGATATCAACACTGAAGCTTTCTTT	CASSSVSWGDINTEAFF
TRBJ1-5	NA	TRBV7-8	few	TGTGCCAGCAGCTTAGGGGCTGCGACAGGAGGCACCGTAGAGAATCAGCCCCAGCATTTT	CASSLGAATGGTVENQPQHF
TRBJ2-1	NA	TRBV6-5	NA	TGTGCCAGCAGTTACTCGAGTGGGGCGTCCTACAATGAGCAGTTCTTC	CASSYSSGASYNEQFF
TRBJ2-1	NA	TRBV11-2	few	TGTGCCAGCAGCCGGACAGAGCAGTTCTTC	CASSRTEQFF
TRBJ1-1	NA	TRBV12-3/TRBV12-4	many	TGTGCCAGCAGTTCCGCGAACACTGAAGCTTTCTTT	CASSSANTEAFF
TRBJ1-5	NA	TRBV29-1	few	TGCAGCGTTGAAGATCGGCCTGGTCAGCCCCAGCATTTT	CSVEDRPGQPQHF
TRBJ2-3	TRBD2	TRBV7-6	NA	TGTGCCAGCAGCTCACTAGCGGGCTTCACAGATACGCAGTATTTT	CASSSLAGFTDTQYF
TRBJ2-7	NA	TRBV11-2	few	TGTGCCAGCAGCTTATATAAGGTCCCGGGAAACGAGCAGTACTTC	CASSLYKVPGNEQYF
TRBJ2-5	TRBD2	TRBV7-2	many	TGTGCCAGCAGCTTAGGCTTTGGCGGGAGGGGAGGGACCCAGTACTTC	CASSLGFGGRGGTQYF
TRBJ1-2	NA	TRBV6-5	NA	TGTGCCAGCAGCATTTCCGGGGTCTATGGCTACACCTTC	CASSISGVYGYTF
TRBJ1-5	NA	TRBV19	few	TGTGCCAGTTTAAAAGGGGGGGGAGGCCAGCCCCAGCATTTT	CASLKGGGGQPQHF
TRBJ2-5	NA	TRBV19	many	TGTGCCAGTAGTGCTGATCCCGGGGAGACCCAGTACTTC	CASSADPGETQYF
TRBJ2-1	NA	TRBV19	NA	TGTGCCAGTAGCCGGGGGCGACCCAATGAGCAGTTCTTC	CASSRGRPNEQFF
TRBJ1-5	TRBD1	TRBV19	few	TGTGCCAGTACCTACCGCGGACAGGTTTGGAATCAGCCCCAGCATTTT	CASTYRGQVWNQPQHF
TRBJ2-2	TRBD2	TRBV7-6	few	TGTGCCAGCAGCTTATCCCCGACTAGCGGGAAAATTTACGGGGAGCTGTTTTTT	CASSLSPTSGKIYGELFF